The 28 T cell receptor beta chains below were found in one sample sequenced in a study of a mutant IDH1 vaccine in newly diagnosed glioma. No antigens are known for them. Data came from immunoSEQ multiplex PCR; TCRdb stores just in-frame clones and leaves some out. The sample includes 42,000 or so clones, roughly 80% of them seen just once. Regarding time point: week 35, safety follow-up. Every vaccine dose comprised 300 ug of mutant IDH1 20-mer peptide plus topical imiquimod. Sequences were derived from PBMCs, sampled from a glioma patient whose treatment included an IDH1 peptide vaccine. These TCRs come from a woman aged 45 to 65 with glioma.

The genes are TRBV19 and TRBJ2-7, with 8 nucleotides matching TRBD1. This CDR3 is 11 amino acids long. The junction had 2 bases not matched to a gene; V was cut back by 7 bases and J by 6 bases. Germline V gives CDR1 LNHDA, CDR2 SQIVND (reference sequence). The CDR3, as DNA: TGTGCCAGTACCGACAGGGGCGAGCAGTACTTC. This sequence encodes CASTDRGEQYF. Combining the CDR3 with reference TRBV19 and TRBJ2-7 gives the whole variable domain DGGITQSPKYLFRKEGQNVTLSCEQNLNHDAMYWYRQDPGQGLRLIYYSQIVNDFQKGDIAEGYSVSREKKESFPLTVTSAQKNPTAFYLCASTDRGEQYFGPGTRLTVT.

This chain links TRBV7-9 with TRBJ1-2; 7 bases match TRBD1. V was pared by 5 bases and J by 8 bases, with 11 bases of the junction left unmatched. The CDR3 covers 14 residues. Germline-derived CDR1 and CDR2 are SEHNR and FQNEAQ (reference sequence). Here the CDR3 DNA reads TGTGCCAGCAGCGGAGAAGGGGGCGCATCGGGCTACACCTTC. Translating gives CASSGEGGASGYTF. Looking up the rest from reference TRBV7-9 and TRBJ1-2 gives the full variable domain: DTGVSQNPRHKITKRGQNVTFRCDPISEHNRLYWYRQTLGQGPEFLTYFQNEAQLEKSRLLSDRFSAERPKGSFSTLEIQRTEQGDSAMYLCASSGEGGASGYTFGSGTRLTVV.

This chain connects TRBV18 to TRBJ1-1, with TRBD1 matching over 8 bases. The CDR3 extends over 15 amino acids. V lost 3 bases and J lost 4; bases outside the gene matches: 7. Looked up from germline, CDR1 is KGHSH and CDR2 is LQKENI. CDR3 DNA sequence: TGTGCCAGCTCACCGGGGATGACAGGGGCCACTGAAGCTTTCTTT. As protein: CASSPGMTGATEAFF.

This clone was seen a few times. The V gene is TRBV9, the J gene TRBJ1-4, with D maybe TRBD1 (5 bases). The CDR3 spans 15 residues. From germline, CDR1 is SGDLS and CDR2 YYNGEE. Trimming stripped 0 bases from V and 4 bases from J, with 10 bases between. Here the CDR3 reads CASSVGSGYNEKLFF. The CDR3, as DNA: TGTGCCAGCAGCGTAGGGTCAGGGTATAATGAAAAACTGTTTTTT. The full variable domain, rest sourced from reference TRBV9 and TRBJ1-4, is DSGVTQTPKHLITATGQRVTLRCSPRSGDLSVYWYQQSLDQGLQFLIQYYNGEERAKGNILERFSAQQFPDLHSELNLSSLELGDSALYFCASSVGSGYNEKLFFGSGTQLSVL.

The rearrangement links TRBV18 to TRBJ2-2; D possibly corresponds to TRBD1 (6 bases). Trimming pared 5 bases from V and 4 bases from J, leaving 11 bases between. This CDR3 contains 14 residues. The germline V gene has CDR1 KGHSH and CDR2 LQKENI. For the CDR3, the DNA is TGTGCCAGCTCATATGGACAGTCCACCGGGGAGCTGTTTTTT. Amino acid sequence: CASSYGQSTGELFF.

The rearrangement joins TRBV7-9 to TRBJ2-5; D tentatively fits TRBD1 or TRBD2 (5 bases each). Germline loops: CDR1 SEHNR, CDR2 FQNEAQ (reference sequence). Trimming took off 2 bases at V and 5 bases at J, with 12 bases between the two ends. The CDR3 has 14 amino acids. The CDR3 nucleotides are TGTGCCAGCAGCTTAACTGGGGGTGCTGAGACCCAGTACTTC. Translating gives CASSLTGGAETQYF.

In its sample, this clone was seen a few times. The chain carries TRBV18 and TRBJ1-1, with D tentatively TRBD1 (5 bases). V lost 5 bases and J lost 11, with 15 bases in between. CDR3 length: 12 residues. CDR1 KGHSH and CDR2 LQKENI come from the germline V gene. CDR3 in DNA: TGTGCCAGCTCAAGCGGGACCGACGAGGCTTTCTTT. Protein product: CASSSGTDEAFF.

The rearrangement joins TRBV7-2 to TRBJ1-2; the D is unclear. The germline V gene has CDR1 SGHTA and CDR2 FQGNSA. V lost 5 bases, J lost 4 bases, and 14 bases lay in between. CDR3 length: 14 amino acids. The CDR3 region is CASSPRAGGYGYTF. Here the CDR3 DNA reads TGTGCCAGCAGCCCTCGGGCCGGCGGCTATGGCTACACCTTC.

With regard to this clone: An end of the junction differs from the germline gene, which may be a read error. The chain employs TRBV11-3 and TRBJ1-3; 7 nucleotides align to TRBD1. Germline V gives CDR1 SGHNT, CDR2 YENEEA. This CDR3 comprises 15 residues. This CDR3 is CASSSRQGTGDTIYF. Here the CDR3 DNA reads TGTGCCAGCAGCTCCAGACAGGGTACTGGAGACACCATATATTTT.

This chain uses TRBV5-4 with TRBJ1-2; TRBD1 agrees at 8 bases. The V and J ends lost 4 bases and 8 bases, in that order; junction bases with no gene match: 13. The CDR3 contains 15 residues. The germline V gene has CDR1 SGHNT and CDR2 YYREEE (reference sequence). The CDR3 region is CASSSQTGDLGGYTF. In nucleotides, the CDR3 is TGTGCCAGCAGCAGCCAGACAGGGGATCTTGGGGGCTACACCTTC.

The rearrangement links TRBV27 to TRBJ1-5; D gene uncertain. V lost 1 base and J lost 2, with 9 bases in between. The CDR3 runs to 15 residues. Germline V gene sequence: CDR1 MNHEY, CDR2 SMNVEV (reference sequence). CDR3 sequence reads: CASSLLGSGNQPQHF. The CDR3 DNA is TGTGCCAGCAGTTTATTAGGGTCCGGCAATCAGCCCCAGCATTTT.

The CDR3 DNA follows: TGTGCCAGCAGTGAAATTGGCGGGACAGGAGCCTATGGCTACACCTTC. It codes for CASSEIGGTGAYGYTF. V usage is TRBV6-1 and J usage is TRBJ1-2; TRBD1 matches 8 bases. Trimming removed 2 bases from V and 4 bases from J; junction bases left unmatched: 9. Germline assignment: CDR1 MNHNS and CDR2 SASEGT. The length of the CDR3 is 16 residues.

The rearrangement joins TRBV2 to TRBJ2-7; 11 bases agree with TRBD2. J was trimmed by 5 bases and V by 6 bases; bases with no gene match: 9. The CDR3 contains 15 residues. Germline lookup yields CDR1 SNHLY and CDR2 FYNNEI. CDR3 in amino acids: CASRRLAGGTDEQYF. The CDR3 bases are TGTGCCAGCAGACGATTAGCGGGGGGGACGGACGAGCAGTACTTC.

V and J are TRBV28 and TRBJ2-7; D not certain. The CDR3 covers 13 residues. Trimming shortened V by 6 bases and J by 3 bases, and 12 bases separated the two germline ends. Germline CDR1 and CDR2: MDHEN and SYDVKM. CDR3 coding DNA: TGTGCCAGCAGGCCCCCTGAGATCTACGAGCAGTACTTC. Residues: CASRPPEIYEQYF.

The chain has TRBV5-6 and TRBJ2-3; no clear D gene. V was clipped by 3 bases and J by 6 bases, with 8 bases between them. CDR1 is SGHDT and CDR2 is YYEEEE in the germline V gene. CDR3 length: 12 amino acids. CDR3 nucleotides: TGTGCCAGCAGCTGGGTGGTGGATACGCAGTATTTT. Amino acids: CASSWVVDTQYF.

V is TRBV10-1 and J is TRBJ2-7, with TRBD2 identical over 7 bases. The CDR3 is 15 residues long. V was clipped by 0 bases and J by 3 bases; unmatched bases: 5. Germline-derived CDR1 and CDR2 are WNHNN and SYGVQD (reference sequence). CDR3 loop: CASSESRGGIYEQYF. CDR3 DNA: TGCGCCAGCAGTGAGTCGCGGGGAGGGATCTACGAGCAGTACTTC.

The rearrangement joins TRBV6-1 to TRBJ2-2; D unclear. V gave up 2 bases and J gave up 0 bases, with 16 bases separating them. The CDR3 runs to 18 residues. CDR1 MNHNS and CDR2 SASEGT come from the germline V gene. CDR3 protein: CASSERYRPGPNTGELFF. The CDR3 DNA is TGTGCCAGCAGTGAAAGGTACCGGCCAGGACCGAACACCGGGGAGCTGTTTTTT.

The chain employs TRBV30 and TRBJ1-6; 10 positions agree with TRBD1. The V gene's germline CDR1 is GTSNPN and CDR2 SVGIG (reference sequence). Trimming removed 1 base from V and 9 bases from J; junction bases left unmatched: 9. This CDR3 contains 16 residues. As DNA, the CDR3 is TGTGCCTGGAGTGCCGGGGGGACAGGGGAGGTTTCACCCCTCCACTTT. Its protein product is CAWSAGGTGEVSPLHF.

The chain has TRBV30 and TRBJ1-1; 10 nucleotides align to TRBD1. After removal of 5 bases from V and 4 bases from J, the junction contained 7 bases not matched to a gene. The germline V gene encodes CDR1 GTSNPN and CDR2 SVGIG (reference sequence). The CDR3 consists of 14 residues. CDR3: CAWDRGLLGTEAFF. Here the CDR3 DNA reads TGTGCCTGGGACAGGGGGCTGCTGGGCACTGAAGCTTTCTTT.

The chain links TRBV5-1 to TRBJ1-4; D remains ambiguous. The CDR3 has 12 residues. The V end lost 4 bases, the J end lost 10 bases, and 11 bases lay between the germline ends. Germline V CDR1 and CDR2: SGHRS, YFSETQ. The CDR3 DNA is TGCGCCAGCAGCCCACCGACTGGAAAACTGTTTTTT. Its protein is CASSPPTGKLFF.

In this sample, this clone turned up once. The V gene is TRBV29-1, the J gene TRBJ2-5, with D tentatively TRBD2 (5 bases). This CDR3 is 10 amino acids long. Trimming left V 4 bases short and J 5 bases short, with 5 bases between. Germline V gene sequence: CDR1 SQVTM, CDR2 ANQGSEA. The CDR3 DNA is TGCAGCGTTGCGGGGGAGACCCAGTACTTC. As protein: CSVAGETQYF.

J is TRBJ1-6 and V is TRBV28, with a weak D call TRBD1 (6 bases). Per germline, CDR1 MDHEN and CDR2 SYDVKM. CDR3 length: 15 amino acids. Between the trimmed V and J ends, which lost 3 bases and 6 bases, there was a span of 12 bases. CDR3 coding DNA: TGTGCCAGCAGTTTTCCCCAGGGGAGTAATTCACCCCTCCACTTT. Translated: CASSFPQGSNSPLHF. Using reference TRBV28 and TRBJ1-6 for the parts outside the CDR3, the full variable domain is DVKVTQSSRYLVKRTGEKVFLECVQDMDHENMFWYRQDPGLGLRLIYFSYDVKMKEKGDIPEGYSVSREKKERFSLILESASTNQTSMYLCASSFPQGSNSPLHFGNGTRLTVT.

This chain links TRBV9 with TRBJ2-5, with 7 bases identical to TRBD2. Germline CDR1 SGDLS, CDR2 YYNGEE. The CDR3 sequence is 16 residues long. V was clipped by 0 bases and J by 2 bases; unmatched bases: 7. The CDR3 DNA reads as TGTGCCAGCAGCGTAGAAAGCGGGGAGGGGCAAGAGACCCAGTACTTC. As protein: CASSVESGEGQETQYF.

The chain joins TRBV6-1 to TRBJ2-3; 10 bases line up with TRBD2. The junction had 8 bases not matched to a gene; V was cut back by 8 bases and J by 3 bases. This CDR3 is 15 amino acids long. Germline-derived CDR1 and CDR2 are MNHNS and SASEGT. CDR3 in DNA: TGTGCCAGCGTCATTACTAGCGGGGTGACAGATACGCAGTATTTT. It translates to CASVITSGVTDTQYF.

The chain employs TRBV7-2 and TRBJ1-2, with D maybe TRBD1 (5 bases). Trimming cost V 1 base and J 7 bases, with 7 bases left between them. Looked up from germline, CDR1 is SGHTA and CDR2 is FQGNSA. The length of the CDR3 is 12 residues. CDR3 bases: TGTGCCAGCAGCTTAGGTGGGGCTGGCTACACCTTC. This translates into CASSLGGAGYTF. The full variable domain, with the rest looked up from reference TRBV7-2 and TRBJ1-2, is GAGVSQSPSNKVTEKGKDVELRCDPISGHTALYWYRQSLGQGLEFLIYFQGNSAPDKSGLPSDRFSAERTGGSVSTLTIQRTQQEDSAVYLCASSLGGAGYTFGSGTRLTVV.

The J gene is TRBJ1-2, the V gene TRBV14; D gene uncertain. V was clipped by 4 bases and J by 8 bases, with 14 bases between them. The germline V gene encodes CDR1 SGHDN and CDR2 FVKESK. This CDR3 contains 13 residues. The CDR3 sequence is CASSLMMVGGYTF. In nucleotides, the CDR3 is TGTGCCAGCAGCCTAATGATGGTCGGGGGCTACACCTTC.

In DNA form, the CDR3 reads TGCAGCGGTGGACGGTTGAACACTGAAGCTTTCTTT. Amino acid sequence: CSGGRLNTEAFF. The rearrangement links TRBV29-1 to TRBJ1-1; the D is unclear. Germline V CDR1 and CDR2: SQVTM, ANQGSEA. V lost 7 bases and J lost 0, with 9 bases in between. The CDR3 contains 12 residues.

The gene calls are TRBV9 and TRBJ1-1, with D unclear. The CDR3 has 16 residues. Trimming stripped 0 bases from V and 6 bases from J, with 18 bases between. CDR1 and CDR2 from the germline V gene are SGDLS and YYNGEE. The CDR3 spells CASSVGPAGSTSEAFF. The CDR3 DNA follows: TGTGCCAGCAGCGTAGGACCGGCAGGATCGACTTCTGAAGCTTTCTTT.